This TCR beta chain was obtained from a study of blood T cell repertoires in COVID-19 (dated by TCRdb to 2020 to 2021). Broadly, across the study: Samples covering the acute and convalescent phases of COVID-19 were provided by collaborators in the United States, Italy and Spain. Where HLA class I and class II types were available, the types were taken from metadata supplied by the sample provider, not from assay-based typing. The dataset comprised deeply sampled blood TCRbeta repertoires from subjects exposed to, actively infected with, or recovered from COVID-19. Samples came from the ongoing ImmuneRACE study (first 160 participants) plus 1,254 subjects from 6 global collaborators. The prospective study material was composed of cDNA or gDNA derived from T cells, B-cell-depleted T cells, or PBMCs. The sample metadata nearly always contained a de-identified subject ID, COVID-19 status, age in years and sex. The repertoires were released in a freely available public database meant as a resource for research on the immune response to SARS-CoV-2. On the study overall, not on this receptor specifically: The quantity of clinical and demographic metadata differed by source and by participant and was supplied without curation.

A word on this clone: No antigen is known for it. Base-call qualities are not available, and no considerably larger clone is one nucleotide away.

In the germline V gene, CDR1 corresponds to MGHRA and CDR2 to YSYEKL. The CDR3 runs 15 amino acids, cysteine and phenylalanine included. Left in the record is the CDR3 DNA by itself, 45 bases read in frame from the first base. V sheds 4 bases and J sheds 7 bases, leaving 14 bases between their ends. Participants in the prospective study were enrolled through a virtual design, were aged 18 to 89 years, and lived in some 24 United States geographic areas. To assign participants to cohorts, the prospective study relied on clinical history that participants themselves reported in a screening survey and a study questionnaire. ImmuneRACE Cohort 3 recovered participants were defined by two consecutive negative NP/OP PCR tests, healthcare professional clearance, or symptom resolution. Each participant in the prospective study had whole blood, serum and a nasopharyngeal or oropharyngeal swab collected by mobile phlebotomists. Additional blood draws and questionnaires over an approximately two-month period could optionally be provided by prospective study participants. Prospective study blood samples were shipped either frozen or at room temperature before DNA extraction.

The immunoSEQ Assay, a bias-controlled multiplex PCR, was used to amplify TCRbeta CDR3 regions from genomic DNA. Processing in the source paper ran as follows. The number of nucleated cells in each sample was estimated from the amplification of reference gene primers within the assay. To quantify the absolute abundance of each unique TCRbeta CDR3 rearrangement, sequence reads were collapsed and filtered. Productive Simpson clonality was computed per sample as the square root of Simpson's diversity index over productive rearrangements. What TCRdb holds here is the immuneACCESS table cut down to in-frame rearrangements. Part of the clones is not present; checked against another copy, under half of the missing clones reflect an unresolved V gene, and the others are unexplained. V and J calls and clone size follow that table, whereas D and trimming were derived from the DNA. In all, the sample holds around 260,000 clones, and 90% of those were seen once. The ten largest clones take up around 1.1% of the sample.

Sequences were obtained from PBMCs or T cells enriched from blood (not recorded which). The chain uses TRBV4-1 and TRBJ1-6; no confident D gene assignment can be made. This TCR derives from a woman aged 30 to 39 who had recovered from COVID-19. DNA sequence: TGCGCCAGCAGCCCCCCGACCAGCGGCAATTCACCCCTCCACTTT. This encodes CASSPPTSGNSPLHF.